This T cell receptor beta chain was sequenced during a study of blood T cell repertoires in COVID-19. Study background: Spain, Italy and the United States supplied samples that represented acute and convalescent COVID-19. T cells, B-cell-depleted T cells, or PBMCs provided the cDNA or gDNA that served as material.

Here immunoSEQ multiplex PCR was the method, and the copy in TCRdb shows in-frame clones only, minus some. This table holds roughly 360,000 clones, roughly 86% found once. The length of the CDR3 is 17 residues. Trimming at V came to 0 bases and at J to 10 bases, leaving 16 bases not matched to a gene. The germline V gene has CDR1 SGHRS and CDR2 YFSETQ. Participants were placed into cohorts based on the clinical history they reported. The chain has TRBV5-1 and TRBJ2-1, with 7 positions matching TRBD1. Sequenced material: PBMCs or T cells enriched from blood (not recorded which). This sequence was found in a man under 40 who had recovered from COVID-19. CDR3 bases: TGCGCCAGCAGCTTGGAGTCCGGGACAGTCACCTCAGGGGAGCAGTTCTTC. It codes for CASSLESGTVTSGEQFF. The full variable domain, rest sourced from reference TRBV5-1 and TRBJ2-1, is KAGVTQTPRYLIKTRGQQVTLSCSPISGHRSVSWYQQTPGQGLQFLFEYFSETQRNKGNFPGRFSGRQFSNSRSEMNVSTLELGDSALYLCASSLESGTVTSGEQFFGPGTRLTVL.